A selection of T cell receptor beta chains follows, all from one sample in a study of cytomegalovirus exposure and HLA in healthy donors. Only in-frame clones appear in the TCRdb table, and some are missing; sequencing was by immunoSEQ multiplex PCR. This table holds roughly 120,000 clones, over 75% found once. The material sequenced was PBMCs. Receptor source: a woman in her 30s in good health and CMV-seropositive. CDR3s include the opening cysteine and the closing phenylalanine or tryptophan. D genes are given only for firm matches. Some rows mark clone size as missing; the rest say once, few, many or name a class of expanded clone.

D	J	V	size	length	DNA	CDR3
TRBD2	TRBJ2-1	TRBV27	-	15	TGTGCCAGTAACCTCCAGCGGGGGGGGGACAATGAGCAGTTCTTC	CASNLQRGGDNEQFF
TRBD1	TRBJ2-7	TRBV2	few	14	TGTGCCAGCAGTGGGGGACAGGGAATCTACGAGCAGTACTTC	CASSGGQGIYEQYF
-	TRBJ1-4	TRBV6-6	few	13	TGTGCCAGCAGTCATATACAGGGTTCAGAACTGTTTTTT	CASSHIQGSELFF
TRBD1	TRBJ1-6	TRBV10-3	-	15	TGTGCCATCAGTGAGATTGAGGGGGCAAATTCACCCCTCCACTTT	CAISEIEGANSPLHF
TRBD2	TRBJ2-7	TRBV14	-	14	TGTGCCAGCAGCCTTAAGCGGGGTTACTACGAGCAGTACTTC	CASSLKRGYYEQYF
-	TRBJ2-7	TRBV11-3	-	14	TGTGCCAGCAGCCCCTTTGAGGAGTTCTACGAGCAGTACTTC	CASSPFEEFYEQYF
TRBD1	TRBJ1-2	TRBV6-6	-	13	TGTGCCAGCAGCCGACAGGGGAACTATGGCTACACCTTC	CASSRQGNYGYTF
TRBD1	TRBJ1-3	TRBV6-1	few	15	TGTGCCTGCACAGGGGAACAGATCTCTGGAAACACCATATATTTT	CACTGEQISGNTIYF
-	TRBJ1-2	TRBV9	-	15	TGTGCCAGCAGCGTTCACTCGGACAGTCCCTATGGCTACACCTTC	CASSVHSDSPYGYTF
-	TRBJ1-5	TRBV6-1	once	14	TGTGCCAGCAGTCCACAGGAGAGCAATCAGCCCCAGCATTTT	CASSPQESNQPQHF
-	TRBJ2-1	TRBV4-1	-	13	TGCGCCAGCAGCCACAGGGTAGTAAATGAGCAGTTCTTC	CASSHRVVNEQFF
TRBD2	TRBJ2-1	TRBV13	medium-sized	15	TGTGCCAGCCAAATCAGCGGGAGGGAGTACAATGAGCAGTTCTTC	CASQISGREYNEQFF
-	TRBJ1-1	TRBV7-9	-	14	TGTGCCAGCAGTCAACGGGGAGTTAACACTGAAGCTTTCTTT	CASSQRGVNTEAFF
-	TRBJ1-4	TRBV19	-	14	TGTGCCAGTAGTATCCTTTCACTCAATGAAAAACTGTTTTTT	CASSILSLNEKLFF
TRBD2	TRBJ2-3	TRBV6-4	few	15	TGTGCCAGCAGTGGACTAGCGGGGGGCACAGATACGCAGTATTTT	CASSGLAGGTDTQYF
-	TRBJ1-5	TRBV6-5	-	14	TGTGCCAGCAGTTATGGACAAAATAATCAGCCCCAGCATTTT	CASSYGQNNQPQHF
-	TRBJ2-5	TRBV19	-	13	TGTGCCAGTAGTAATAGAAACCAAGAGACCCAGTACTTC	CASSNRNQETQYF
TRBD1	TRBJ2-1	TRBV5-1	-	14	TGCGCCAGCACCACGGGACAGATTTACAATGAGCAGTTCTTC	CASTTGQIYNEQFF
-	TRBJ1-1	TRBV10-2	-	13	TGCGCCAGCATCGACAGCATGAACACTGAAGCTTTCTTT	CASIDSMNTEAFF
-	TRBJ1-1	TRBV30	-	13	TGTGCCTGGAGTGTACAGCAAAACACTGAAGCTTTCTTT	CAWSVQQNTEAFF
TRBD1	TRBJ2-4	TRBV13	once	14	TGTGCCAGCAGCTTACGGGACAGACAACACATTCAGTACTTC	CASSLRDRQHIQYF
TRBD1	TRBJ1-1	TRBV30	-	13	TGTGCCTGGAGTACCGGGACAGTCACTGAAGCTTTCTTT	CAWSTGTVTEAFF
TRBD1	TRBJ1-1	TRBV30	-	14	TGTGCCTGGACGTGGGGACAGGCGAACACTGAAGCTTTCTTT	CAWTWGQANTEAFF
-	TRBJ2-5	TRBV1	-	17	TGCACCAGCAGCCCTGGGACTAGCGGGCCTTCGCAAGAGACCCAGTACTTC	CTSSPGTSGPSQETQYF
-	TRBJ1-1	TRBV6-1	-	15	TGTGCCAGCAGTGAAGAGGTGGGGGCGGGCACTGAAGCTTTCTTT	CASSEEVGAGTEAFF
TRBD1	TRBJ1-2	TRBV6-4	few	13	TGTGCCAGCCCGCAGGGGGCAGGCTATGGCTACACCTTC	CASPQGAGYGYTF
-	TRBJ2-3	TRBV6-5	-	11	TGTGCCAGCAGTTTAGTAGATACGCAGTATTTT	CASSLVDTQYF
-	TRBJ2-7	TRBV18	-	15	TGTGCCAGCCGAGGCGCGGATTTGAGCATCTACGAGCAGTACTTC	CASRGADLSIYEQYF
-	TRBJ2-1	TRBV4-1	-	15	TGCGCCAGCAGGACCAGCGGCCGGCCGATCGATGAGCAGTTCTTC	CASRTSGRPIDEQFF
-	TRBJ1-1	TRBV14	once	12	TGTGCCAGCAGCCAACCGGAGGGTGAAGCTTTCTTT	CASSQPEGEAFF
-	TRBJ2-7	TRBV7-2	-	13	TGTGCCAGCCGAATTTCTAGAAACTACGAGCAGTACTTC	CASRISRNYEQYF
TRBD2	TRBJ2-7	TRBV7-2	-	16	TGTGCCAGCAGCTATCTAGCGGGAGCAATACTTTACGAGCAGTACTTC	CASSYLAGAILYEQYF
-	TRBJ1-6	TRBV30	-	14	TGTGCCTGGAGTGTACGGGGTATTGATTCACCCCTCCACTTT	CAWSVRGIDSPLHF
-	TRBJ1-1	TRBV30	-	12	TGTGCCTGGAGTGTACTAGGTGGGTTGGCTTTCTTT	CAWSVLGGLAFF
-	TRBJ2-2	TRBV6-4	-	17	TGTGCCAGCAGTGTCCCCCGGGACACTACGAACACCGGGGAGCTGTTTTTT	CASSVPRDTTNTGELFF
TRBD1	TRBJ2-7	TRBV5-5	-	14	TGTGCCAGCAGCTTAAGGGACAGGGCAGTAGAGCAGTACTTC	CASSLRDRAVEQYF
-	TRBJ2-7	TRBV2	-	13	TGTGCCAGCAAGGAGAAGGCGGCATACGAGCAGTACTTC	CASKEKAAYEQYF
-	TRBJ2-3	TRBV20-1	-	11	TGCAGTGCTTCGGAGATGAATACGCAGTATTTT	CSASEMNTQYF
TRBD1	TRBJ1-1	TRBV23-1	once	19	TGCGCCAGCAGTCAAGGGACAGGGAGACCCCCAATGTGTGGCACTGAAGCTTTCTTT	CASSQGTGRPPMCGTEAFF
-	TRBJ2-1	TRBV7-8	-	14	TGTGCCAGCAGCTTCTTGACCTACGGGAATGAGCAGTTCTTC	CASSFLTYGNEQFF
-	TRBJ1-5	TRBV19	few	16	TGTGCCAGTAGTGCCCGAATTCCAGGGCCGAATCAGCCCCAGCATTTT	CASSARIPGPNQPQHF